This TCR beta chain was recorded in a study of regulatory T cells in long-lasting Graves disease. Study-wide findings and caveats: TRBV28, TRBJ1-2 and TRBJ2-5 were favored in persistent disease.

Time point given: persistent/refractory GD, antithyroid drugs over 5 years with positive TRAb. Following extraction of RNA from PBMCs, that RNA was used to make the TCR library. Arm-PCR of CDR3 regions with iRepertoire HTBI primers generated TCR beta libraries. TCRdb re-called the multiplex PCR reads through MiXCR, storing one row per CDR3 protein. This sample carries about 470,000 distinct CDR3 sequences, less than 25% of them seen once, and the ten largest clones take 7.8%. V lost 6 bases to trimming and J lost 6 bases, with 8 bases between them. Per the germline V gene, CDR1 is SQVTM and CDR2 is ANQGSEA. The CDR3 is 10 amino acids. This clonotype showed up many times. Its antigen is still unknown.

The specimen comprised peripheral blood mononuclear cells (PBMCs), sampled when the disease was refractory, from a patient treated with antithyroid drugs. The receptor was isolated from a female donor with Graves disease. The chain is built from TRBV29-1 and TRBJ1-2, with a tentative D call TRBD1 (6 bases). CDR3 protein: CSVSGDGYTF. The CDR3 DNA reads as TGCAGCGTCTCAGGGGATGGCTACACCTTC.